These 18 T cell receptor beta chains were all obtained from the same sample, sequenced in a study of low-dose radiotherapy and immunotherapy resistance in tumors. Gene-specific TRAV and TRBV primers were used for first-strand cDNA, covering alpha and beta chains. Using a constant-region primer together with a V-primer adapter, TCRs were subjected to 20 PCR cycles of amplification. TCRdb fed the reads into MiXCR, producing one record per CDR3 protein. In the table there are about 9,200 distinct CDR3 sequences, about 41% of which are singletons. The origin of the receptors is a human donor with advanced metastatic prostate, ovarian, gallbladder or colorectal cancer (not recorded which). This table probably holds off-target reads from a library built for another chain.

The chain links TRBV9 to TRBJ2-5, with TRBD2 identical over 9 bases. Germline V gene data show CDR1 as SGDLS and CDR2 as YYNGEE. CDR3 size: 14 residues. The junction had 5 bases not matched to a gene; V was cut back by 0 bases and J by 8 bases. In nucleotides, the CDR3 is TGTGCCAGCAGCGTAGCGGTAGCGGGGGTTACCCAGTACTTC. Protein sequence: CASSVAVAGVTQYF.

This chain links TRBV5-1 with TRBJ2-7; 11 nucleotides align to TRBD2. The CDR3 is 16 residues long. V dropped 0 bases and J dropped 5; count of bases not matched to a gene: 7. Germline V gives CDR1 SGHRS, CDR2 YFSETQ. This CDR3 is CASSLENSGGAHEQYF. CDR3 coding DNA: TGCGCCAGCAGCTTGGAAAATAGCGGGGGGGCCCACGAGCAGTACTTC. Full variable domain (remainder filled in from reference TRBV5-1 and TRBJ2-7): KAGVTQTPRYLIKTRGQQVTLSCSPISGHRSVSWYQQTPGQGLQFLFEYFSETQRNKGNFPGRFSGRQFSNSRSEMNVSTLELGDSALYLCASSLENSGGAHEQYFGPGTRLTVT.

This sequence joins TRBV5-8 and TRBJ2-3, with TRBD1 matching 10 bases. The CDR3 contains 16 residues. Germline-derived CDR1 and CDR2 are SGHTS and YDEGEE. Losses at the gene ends were 4 bases for V and 5 bases for J; bases not matched to a gene: 10. The CDR3 loop reads CASSRAGTGAGDTQYF. In nucleotides, the CDR3 is TGTGCCAGCAGCCGGGCCGGGACAGGGGCTGGAGATACGCAGTATTTT.

CDR3 nucleotide sequence: TGTGCCAGCAGGGACAGGGTTTTGCGCTATGGCTACACCTTC. It codes for CASRDRVLRYGYTF. The V and J genes are TRBV13 and TRBJ1-2; 8 bases align to TRBD1. The CDR3 loop spans 14 amino acids. Germline loops: CDR1 PRHDT, CDR2 FYEKMQ (reference sequence). The trim removed 6 bases at V and 4 bases at J, leaving 7 bases unmatched.

This clonotype came up a few times. V is TRBV20-1 and J is TRBJ2-5; perhaps TRBD1 as D (5 bases). This CDR3 is built from 13 residues. The V and J ends lost 1 base and 1 base respectively, with 7 bases between them. CDR1 is DFQATT, CDR2 SNEGSKA, per germline (reference sequence). DNA for the CDR3: TGCAGTGCTAGAGTCAGGGCCCAAGAGACCCAGTACTTC. The encoded protein is CSARVRAQETQYF.

By share, this clonotype ranks as medium-sized. The chain links TRBV9 to TRBJ2-4, with a weak D call TRBD1 (7 bases). This CDR3 has 15 residues. CDR1 and CDR2 (germline): SGDLS, YYNGEE. V dropped 0 bases and J dropped 7 bases, with 14 bases sitting between them. CDR3 nucleotide sequence: TGTGCCAGCAGCGTAGGGCAGGGGGGATGGAACATTCAGTACTTC. Its protein product is CASSVGQGGWNIQYF.

The genes are TRBV6-1 and TRBJ2-7; 8 bases match TRBD1. Trimming at V came to 3 bases and at J to 3 bases, leaving 7 bases not matched to a gene. In germline, CDR1 is MNHNS, CDR2 SASEGT. The CDR3 totals 15 residues. This chain's CDR3 is CASSDGAGGYYEQYF. The CDR3 DNA follows: TGTGCCAGCAGTGACGGGGCAGGGGGCTACTACGAGCAGTACTTC.

The rearrangement uses TRBV23-1 and TRBJ2-3; no reliable D call. TRBV23-1 is classed as an ORF, of uncertain function. The CDR3 runs to 15 residues. Between the trimmed V and J ends, which lost 3 bases and 2 bases, there was a span of 12 bases. The CDR3 sequence: CASSHFRLFTDTQYF. The CDR3, as DNA: TGCGCCAGCAGTCATTTTCGACTTTTCACAGATACGCAGTATTTT.

This clonotype has just a few counts. The V gene is TRBV6-1, the J gene TRBJ1-5; the D gene is possibly TRBD1 (6 bases). Germline V gene lookup returns CDR1 MNHNS and CDR2 SASEGT. V was cut by 6 bases and J by 2 bases, with 14 bases left in between. The CDR3 has 15 amino acids. In DNA form, the CDR3 reads TGTGCCAGCAGCCCAGGGGTTAGGGGCAATCAGCCCCAGCATTTT. Amino acids: CASSPGVRGNQPQHF.

This chain connects TRBV19 to TRBJ2-7; perhaps TRBD2 as D (6 bases). CDR1 and CDR2 (germline): LNHDA, SQIVND (reference sequence). This CDR3 spans 14 amino acids. V lost 3 bases and J 3 bases, leaving 12 bases between the germline ends. The DNA for the CDR3 is TGTGCCAGTAGTATCTCGTCGCGGGACTACGAGCAGTACTTC. It yields the protein CASSISSRDYEQYF.

In its sample, this clonotype ranks as medium-sized (0.01 to 0.1%). The gene calls are TRBV3-1 and TRBJ2-1, with 9 nucleotides matching TRBD2. The V and J ends lost 0 bases and 4 bases, in that order; junction bases with no gene match: 7. This CDR3 has 17 amino acids. Looked up from germline, CDR1 is LGHDT and CDR2 is YNNKEL (reference sequence). CDR3 DNA: TGTGCCAGCAGCCAAGATGAGTCTAGCGGGGCTTACAATGAGCAGTTCTTC. Protein: CASSQDESSGAYNEQFF.

The V call is TRBV7-9, the J call TRBJ2-4, with D tentatively TRBD2 (5 bases). V lost 0 bases, J lost 2 bases, and 11 bases lay in between. The CDR3 sequence is 16 residues long. Germline CDR1 and CDR2: SEHNR and FQNEAQ (reference sequence). CDR3 sequence reads: CASSLAEAHSKNIQYF. CDR3 nucleotide sequence: TGTGCCAGCAGCTTAGCGGAGGCACATTCCAAAAACATTCAGTACTTC.

This clonotype has only a few counts. This sequence joins TRBV5-1 and TRBJ2-7; 8 bases line up with TRBD2. This CDR3 contains 15 residues. The trim removed 1 base at V and 3 bases at J, leaving 6 bases unmatched. Germline loops: CDR1 SGHRS, CDR2 YFSETQ. In DNA, the CDR3 is TGCGCCAGCAGCTTGTTGGGCGGGGGGTTCTACGAGCAGTACTTC. This sequence encodes CASSLLGGGFYEQYF.

The chain carries TRBV28 and TRBJ2-7; D not resolved. V shed 6 bases and J shed 0 bases, with 12 bases lying between them. This CDR3 is 14 amino acids long. Germline V gene lookup returns CDR1 MDHEN and CDR2 SYDVKM. The CDR3, as DNA: TGTGCCAGCAGCACGGACCCTAGCTCCTACGAGCAGTACTTC. Translation gives CASSTDPSSYEQYF.

The chain combines TRBV14 with TRBJ1-6, with 8 nucleotides matching TRBD1. There are 17 residues in the CDR3. Germline V lookup: CDR1 SGHDN, CDR2 FVKESK. The trim removed 4 bases at V and 3 bases at J, leaving 8 bases unmatched. The CDR3 DNA reads as TGTGCCAGCAGCCGCTACGGGGACAGGATCTATAATTCACCCCTCCACTTT. Protein product: CASSRYGDRIYNSPLHF.

In regard to this clonotype: A junction boundary mismatches the germline segment, possibly from a read error. V and J are TRBV5-4 and TRBJ2-5; 10 bases match TRBD1. The V gene's germline CDR1 is SGHNT and CDR2 YYREEE (reference sequence). CDR3 size: 16 residues. CDR3 in DNA: TGTACCAGCAGCAAGGCGACAGGGGGCTTGGGAGAGACCCAGTACTTC. Residues: CTSSKATGGLGETQYF.

The genes are TRBV3-1 and TRBJ2-1; no clear D gene. CDR1 and CDR2 (germline): LGHDT, YNNKEL (reference sequence). V was pared by 1 base and J by 1 base, with 11 bases between. CDR3 length equals 16 residues. The DNA of the CDR3 is TGTGCCAGCAGCCAAGTGTCAGGTGGTTCCTACAATGAGCAGTTCTTC. It codes for CASSQVSGGSYNEQFF.

This clonotype has a handful of counts. The chain has TRBV12-3 or TRBV12-4 and TRBJ2-7; 8 nucleotides match TRBD1. The ends lost 5 bases at V and 5 bases at J; junction bases unmatched: 8. The CDR3 runs to 14 residues. The CDR3 DNA reads as TGTGCCAGCAGTACGAGACAGGGGAGGCACGAGCAGTACTTC. As protein: CASSTRQGRHEQYF.